This T cell receptor beta chain was recorded in a study of blood T cell repertoires in COVID-19. Produced via immunoSEQ multiplex PCR; TCRdb's table is partial and in-frame only. The sample holds about 400,000 clones, around 90% seen once. Participants were placed into cohorts based on the clinical history they reported. Per the germline V gene, CDR1 is MNHEY and CDR2 is SVGAGI. Trimming shortened V by 7 bases and J by 2 bases, and 17 bases separated the two germline ends. The CDR3 has 15 residues. The sequenced sample consisted of PBMCs or T cells enriched from blood (not recorded which). V and J are TRBV6-5 and TRBJ1-2; D gene uncertain. The sequence derives from a middle-aged woman with acute COVID-19. The chain's CDR3 is CASTADRNWNYGYTF. The CDR3, as DNA: TGTGCCAGCACAGCGGACCGGAACTGGAACTATGGCTACACCTTC.